The source of this T cell receptor (beta chain) is a study of T cell repertoires in cytomegalovirus infection. Study details: Recently described HLA-C-restricted plus well-studied HLA-B-restricted CMV epitopes were used. A matching HLA type, together with CMV infection, was signaled by public TCR beta signatures. The study's findings and limits: The ex vivo response was dominated by HLA-C-restricted CMV-specific TCR beta clonotypes.

A single record per CDR3 protein comes from TCRdb applying MiXCR to the reads. Of a few hundred thousand distinct CDR3 sequences listed, about 40% are singletons. The sample holds one count of this clonotype. Antigen specificity is unknown. This CDR3 contains 13 residues. Germline V gives CDR1 MDHEN, CDR2 SYDVKM. V lost 4 bases and J lost 8; bases outside the gene matches: 5. The sequence was obtained from a human donor in good health (CMV status not recorded). Some clones in this sample may be carry-over from other donors' samples. This chain connects TRBV28 to TRBJ1-2; the match to TRBD1 covers 9 bases. The sample here was cultured PBMCs, taken from culture after CMV antigen stimulation. The CDR3 loop reads CASSYNRGLGYTF. CDR3 nucleotides: TGTGCCAGCAGTTACAACAGGGGGCTCGGCTACACCTTC.